These 28 T cell receptor beta chains share one sample of origin, sequenced in a study of T cells after yellow fever vaccination. TCRdb analysed the 5' RACE reads with MiXCR anew, one entry per CDR3 protein. The profile covers roughly 140,000 distinct CDR3 sequences, with more than 6% appearing a single time and less than 0.85% taken by the ten largest. The sample consisted of CD4+ T cells sorted from PBMCs, taken 5 days after the yellow fever booster vaccination. Receptors were obtained from a man younger than 45 who received the YFV17D yellow fever vaccine.

This clonotype has a count of ten or more. V usage is TRBV5-6 and J usage is TRBJ2-2; D is unclear. Germline-derived CDR1 and CDR2 are SGHDT and YYEEEE. Trimming cost V 1 base and J 1 base, with 5 bases left between them. The CDR3 has 14 residues. CDR3 sequence: CASSLFVNTGELFF. The CDR3 coding sequence is TGTGCCAGCAGCTTGTTCGTGAACACCGGGGAGCTGTTTTTT.

This clonotype was recorded at least ten times. This sequence joins TRBV7-9 and TRBJ2-3; possibly TRBD1 for D (5 bases). Trimming left V 3 bases short and J 3 bases short, with 16 bases between. Germline loops: CDR1 SEHNR, CDR2 FQNEAQ (reference sequence). The CDR3 length is 16 residues. The CDR3: CASSFHSTVLTDTQYF. As DNA, the CDR3 is TGTGCCAGCAGCTTCCATTCGACAGTATTAACAGATACGCAGTATTTT.

In regard to this clonotype: A single base separates this from a much larger clone, so it may be a read error. The chain links TRBV24-1 to TRBJ2-5; 11 nucleotides match TRBD1. Per germline, CDR1 KGHDR and CDR2 SFDVKD. The CDR3 extends over 16 amino acids. V shed 8 bases, J shed 5 bases, and the junction held 12 bases outside the gene matches. The CDR3 sequence: CATTPDRGQGDETQYF. The CDR3 DNA reads TGTGCCACCACTCCCGATCGGGGACAGGGGGATGAGACCCAGTACTTC.

In this sample, this clonotype turned up many times. V usage is TRBV20-1 and J usage is TRBJ2-2, with TRBD1 matching over 9 bases. The germline V gene has CDR1 DFQATT and CDR2 SNEGSKA (reference sequence). V gave up 5 bases and J gave up 3 bases; unmatched junction bases: 4. The CDR3 contains 14 residues. CDR3 loop: CSALRDRDTGELFF. The CDR3, as DNA: TGCAGTGCTCTCCGGGACAGGGACACCGGGGAGCTGTTTTTT.

Many counts were recorded for this clonotype. The chain is built from TRBV20-1 and TRBJ2-7; 8 bases line up with TRBD2. Germline trimming cut 3 bases from V and 4 bases from J; bases unmatched to any gene: 5. The CDR3 runs to 13 residues. Germline values: CDR1 DFQATT, CDR2 SNEGSKA (reference sequence). The CDR3 sequence is CSASLAGRYEQYF. CDR3 in DNA: TGCAGTGCTAGTTTAGCGGGAAGGTACGAGCAGTACTTC.

Remarks on this clonotype: Just one base apart from a much larger clone, this may be a read error. The chain employs TRBV11-2 and TRBJ2-7, with D perhaps assigned TRBD1 or TRBD2 (6 bases each). Germline CDR1 reads SGHAT; CDR2 reads FQNNGV. This CDR3 contains 15 residues. V shed 6 bases and J shed 5 bases, with 20 bases lying between them. The CDR3 protein is CASRPRDRRGHEQYF. CDR3 DNA: TGTGCCAGCAGACCTCGTGACAGGCGGGGCCACGAGCAGTACTTC. The whole variable domain, remainder taken from reference TRBV11-2 and TRBJ2-7, is EAGVAQSPRYKIIEKRQSVAFWCNPISGHATLYWYQQILGQGPKLLIQFQNNGVVDDSQLPKDRFSAERLKGVDSTLKIQPAKLEDSAVYLCASRPRDRRGHEQYFGPGTRLTVT.

This clonotype was counted at least ten times. V gene TRBV10-3 combines with J gene TRBJ2-7; TRBD1 aligns across 7 bases. Germline CDR1 ENHRY, CDR2 SYGVKD. This CDR3 spans 15 amino acids. V lost 8 bases and J lost 7; bases outside the gene matches: 17. CDR3 in amino acids: CAIGPGADRAWEQYF. In nucleotides, the CDR3 is TGTGCCATCGGCCCCGGGGCCGACAGGGCCTGGGAGCAGTACTTC.

At least ten counts were recorded for this clonotype. This sequence joins TRBV18 and TRBJ2-7, with 8 bases lining up with TRBD2. Germline assignment: CDR1 KGHSH and CDR2 LQKENI. The CDR3 is 14 amino acids. Germline trimming cut 3 bases from V and 2 bases from J; bases unmatched to any gene: 3. The CDR3 nucleotides are TGTGCCAGCTCACCGCAACTAGCGGCCTACGAGCAGTACTTC. Translating it yields CASSPQLAAYEQYF.

This clonotype was seen many times. This rearrangement joins TRBV5-1 to TRBJ2-7; 11 bases are a match to TRBD1. The CDR3 runs 14 residues. The V gene's germline CDR1 is SGHRS and CDR2 YFSETQ. The V gene end was trimmed by 4 bases and the J gene end by 6 bases; junction bases not matched to a gene: 6. CDR3 nucleotides: TGCGCCAGCAGCCCGGGACAGGGGGATCTCGAGCAGTACTTC. It yields the protein CASSPGQGDLEQYF.

Comments on this clonotype: A much larger clone lies a single base off, so this may be a read error. V and J are TRBV20-1 and TRBJ2-1; weak D call: TRBD2 (6 bases). Germline CDR1 and CDR2: DFQATT and SNEGSKA (reference sequence). Trimming cost V 2 bases and J 8 bases, with 16 bases left between them. This CDR3 has 14 amino acids. CDR3 sequence reads: CSARSSVRSDEQFF. CDR3 sequence (DNA): TGCAGTGCTAGATCTAGCGTGAGGTCGGATGAGCAGTTCTTC.

The rearrangement uses TRBV20-1 and TRBJ2-2, with 11 bases that match TRBD2. From germline, CDR1 is DFQATT and CDR2 SNEGSKA (reference sequence). With V trimmed by 3 bases and J by 5 bases, 2 bases remained unmatched. The CDR3 extends over 14 amino acids. The CDR3 bases are TGCAGTGCTAGGGGACTAGCGGTAACCGGGGAGCTGTTTTTT. Protein: CSARGLAVTGELFF.

This clonotype was seen many times. The chain links TRBV7-9 to TRBJ2-1; D is ambiguous. Trimming took 1 base from V and 7 from J, leaving 5 bases between them. Per the germline V gene, CDR1 is SEHNR and CDR2 is FQNEAQ (reference sequence). The CDR3 spans 12 residues. CDR3 bases: TGTGCCAGCAGCTTAGAGGTTAATGAGCAGTTCTTC. This encodes CASSLEVNEQFF.

This clonotype was detected many times. As DNA, the CDR3 is TGCGCCAGCAGCCAAGTTTCTATCAGTATGGGCAGTCCTAACTATGGCTACACCTTC. It yields the protein CASSQVSISMGSPNYGYTF. The rearrangement uses TRBV4-1 and TRBJ1-2; the D is unclear. Deletions cut 1 base from V and 0 bases from J, with 21 bases between. CDR1 and CDR2 (germline): MGHRA, YSYEKL. CDR3 length equals 19 residues.

This clonotype appeared many times. V is TRBV6-5 and J is TRBJ1-1; 10 positions match TRBD1. Germline-derived CDR1 and CDR2 are MNHEY and SVGAGI. The V and J ends lost 5 bases and 7 bases, in that order; junction bases with no gene match: 7. CDR3 length: 14 residues. The CDR3 loop is CASSTGTGVGEAFF. Here the CDR3 DNA reads TGTGCCAGCAGTACCGGGACAGGGGTTGGTGAAGCTTTCTTT.

This clonotype was recorded at least ten times. This rearrangement joins TRBV5-1 to TRBJ1-1; 7 nucleotides match TRBD1. The length of the CDR3 is 16 residues. Germline lookup yields CDR1 SGHRS and CDR2 YFSETQ. Trimming at V came to 0 bases and at J to 10 bases, leaving 15 bases not matched to a gene. The CDR3 loop reads CASSLAGTAANQRAFF. The CDR3 DNA follows: TGCGCCAGCAGCTTGGCCGGGACAGCTGCTAATCAAAGAGCTTTCTTT.

This clonotype occurred a few times. The gene calls are TRBV7-2 and TRBJ2-3; D is perhaps TRBD2 (6 bases). V lost 4 bases and J lost 8, with 13 bases in between. The CDR3 loop spans 13 amino acids. Germline-derived CDR1 and CDR2 are SGHTA and FQGNSA. Written as DNA, the CDR3 is TGTGCCAGCAGCTGGGACGGGCGGGGTACGCAGTATTTT. Amino acid sequence: CASSWDGRGTQYF.

This clonotype was found a few times. This chain connects TRBV11-3 to TRBJ2-1, with 7 bases fitting TRBD1. Trimming took 3 bases from V and 7 from J; bases not matched to a gene: 15. CDR3 length equals 17 residues. The germline gives CDR1 SGHNT, CDR2 YENEEA. CDR3 amino acids: CASSFGSLPGGSNEQFF. As DNA, the CDR3 is TGTGCCAGCAGCTTCGGAAGTTTACCAGGGGGTTCAAATGAGCAGTTCTTC. Drawing the rest from reference TRBV11-3 and TRBJ2-1, the complete variable domain is EAGVVQSPRYKIIEKKQPVAFWCNPISGHNTLYWYLQNLGQGPELLIRYENEEAVDDSQLPKDRFSAERLKGVDSTLKIQPAELGDSAVYLCASSFGSLPGGSNEQFFGPGTRLTVL.

As to this clonotype: This sequence may be a read error, since a much larger clone differs from it by one base. The V and J genes are TRBV4-3 and TRBJ2-7, with D maybe TRBD2 (5 bases). Trimming removed 5 bases at V and 6 bases at J, with 17 bases between. The CDR3 length is 14 residues. The V gene's germline CDR1 is LGHNA and CDR2 YSLEER. CDR3 in amino acids: CASSCEGKSGEQYF. CDR3 DNA: TGCGCCAGCAGCTGCGAGGGCAAATCGGGCGAGCAGTACTTC.

Ten or more counts support this clonotype. The V gene is TRBV20-1, the J gene TRBJ2-7; 7 positions agree with TRBD1. This CDR3 spans 13 amino acids. Germline V gives CDR1 DFQATT, CDR2 SNEGSKA (reference sequence). Losses at the gene ends were 6 bases for V and 3 bases for J; bases not matched to a gene: 8. The CDR3 coding sequence is TGCAGTGCCCCACCAGGGGGATACTACGAGCAGTACTTC. Translated: CSAPPGGYYEQYF.

V gene TRBV6-5 combines with J gene TRBJ2-6, with a possible D match to TRBD1 (5 bases). Germline CDR1 is MNHEY and CDR2 is SVGAGI. The length of the CDR3 is 19 residues. V was pared by 2 bases and J by 1 base, with 18 bases between. The DNA for the CDR3 is TGTGCCAGCAGTTACGGCGGTGATGGGGCTTGGTCTGGGGCCAACGTCCTGACTTTC. It translates to CASSYGGDGAWSGANVLTF.

This clonotype was counted at least ten times. The rearrangement joins TRBV29-1 to TRBJ2-5; perhaps D is TRBD1 or TRBD2 (6 bases each). Germline CDR1 and CDR2: SQVTM and ANQGSEA. Trimming pared 7 bases from V and 4 bases from J, leaving 10 bases between. This CDR3 contains 11 residues. CDR3 amino acids: CSGGAGETQYF. CDR3 nucleotide sequence: TGCAGCGGGGGGGCTGGAGAGACCCAGTACTTC.

The chain combines TRBV6-1 with TRBJ1-1; D possibly corresponds to TRBD1 (5 bases). V was cut by 10 bases and J by 1 base, with 7 bases left in between. The CDR3 runs to 11 residues. CDR1 is MNHNS and CDR2 is SASEGT in the germline V gene. The CDR3, as DNA: TGTGCCACGACAGCGAACACTGAAGCTTTCTTT. It yields the protein CATTANTEAFF.

This clonotype was seen repeatedly, ten times or more. The V and J genes are TRBV5-1 and TRBJ1-1; a possible D gene is TRBD1 (6 bases). The CDR3 is 14 amino acids. Germline V gene sequence: CDR1 SGHRS, CDR2 YFSETQ. V was pared by 5 bases and J by 1 base, with 12 bases between. The CDR3 coding sequence is TGCGCCAGCAGATATAGGACAGAGAACACTGAAGCTTTCTTT. Amino acid sequence: CASRYRTENTEAFF.

The chain joins TRBV29-1 to TRBJ1-1, with TRBD1 as a possible D gene (5 bases). Germline V lookup: CDR1 SQVTM, CDR2 ANQGSEA. V lost 7 bases and J 4 bases, leaving 13 bases between the germline ends. The CDR3 extends over 12 amino acids. This CDR3 is CSGDLGGTEAFF. The CDR3, as DNA: TGCAGCGGGGATTTGGGGGGCACTGAAGCTTTCTTT.

This clonotype was seen many times. The rearrangement joins TRBV29-1 to TRBJ2-7; 8 bases are a match to TRBD1. The germline gives CDR1 SQVTM, CDR2 ANQGSEA. This CDR3 is built from 14 residues. The V segment lost 7 bases and the J segment 0 bases; nucleotides outside the gene matches: 8. DNA for the CDR3: TGCAGCGGGTCGGGCGGACAGGGCTCCTACGAGCAGTACTTC. It translates to CSGSGGQGSYEQYF.

This clonotype was counted at least ten times. The chain uses TRBV2 and TRBJ2-4; D ambiguous. The CDR3 runs to 15 residues. The V gene lost 2 bases and the J gene lost 0 bases, with 8 bases spanning the gap. Germline V gene data show CDR1 as SNHLY and CDR2 as FYNNEI. As DNA, the CDR3 is TGTGCCAGCAGTGAATACCAGTTAGCCAAAAACATTCAGTACTTC. This translates into CASSEYQLAKNIQYF.

The chain couples TRBV5-4 to TRBJ2-7; 7 nucleotides line up with TRBD1. The CDR3 is 15 residues long. Germline V gene data show CDR1 as SGHNT and CDR2 as YYREEE (reference sequence). V gave up 2 bases and J gave up 0 bases; unmatched junction bases: 5. CDR3 sequence: CASSFSGQSSYEQYF. The CDR3 DNA reads as TGTGCCAGCAGCTTTTCGGGACAGTCCTCCTACGAGCAGTACTTC. The full variable domain, with the rest looked up from reference TRBV5-4 and TRBJ2-7, is ETGVTQSPTHLIKTRGQQVTLRCSSQSGHNTVSWYQQALGQGPQFIFQYYREEENGRGNFPPRFSGLQFPNYSSELNVNALELDDSALYLCASSFSGQSSYEQYFGPGTRLTVT.

This clonotype was observed at least ten times. The J gene is TRBJ2-1, the V gene TRBV20-1; 11 bases match TRBD2. This CDR3 contains 14 residues. Germline CDR1 DFQATT, CDR2 SNEGSKA (reference sequence). V lost 5 bases and J lost 4; bases outside the gene matches: 4. As DNA, the CDR3 is TGCAGTGCTCCTAGCGGGAGGAATTACAATGAGCAGTTCTTC. Protein: CSAPSGRNYNEQFF.